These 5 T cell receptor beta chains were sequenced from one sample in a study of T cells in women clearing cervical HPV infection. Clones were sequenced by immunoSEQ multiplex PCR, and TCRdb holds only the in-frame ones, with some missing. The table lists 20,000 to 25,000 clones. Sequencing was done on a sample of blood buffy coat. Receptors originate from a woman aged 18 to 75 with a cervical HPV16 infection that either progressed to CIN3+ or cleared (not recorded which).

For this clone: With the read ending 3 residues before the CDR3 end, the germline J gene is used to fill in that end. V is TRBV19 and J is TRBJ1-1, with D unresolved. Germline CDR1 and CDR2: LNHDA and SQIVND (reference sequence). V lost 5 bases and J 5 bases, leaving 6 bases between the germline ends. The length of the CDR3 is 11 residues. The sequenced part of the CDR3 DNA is TGTGCCAGTAGTGCGGGTACTGAA. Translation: CASSAGTE. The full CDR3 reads CASSAGTEAFF.

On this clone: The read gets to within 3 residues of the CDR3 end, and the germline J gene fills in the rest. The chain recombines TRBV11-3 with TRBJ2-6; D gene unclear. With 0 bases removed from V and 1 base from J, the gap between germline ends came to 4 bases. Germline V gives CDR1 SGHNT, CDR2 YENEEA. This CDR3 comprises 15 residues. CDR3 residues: CASSLDRSGANVLTF. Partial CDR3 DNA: TGTGCCAGCAGCTTAGATCGGTCTGGGGCCAACGTC.

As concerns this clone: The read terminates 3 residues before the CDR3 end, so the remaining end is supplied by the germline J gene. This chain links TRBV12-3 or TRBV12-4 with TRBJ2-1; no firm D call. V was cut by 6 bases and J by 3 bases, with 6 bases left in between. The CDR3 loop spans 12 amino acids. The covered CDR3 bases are TGTGCCAGCAGGTTCGTCTACAATGAG. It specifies CASRFVYNE. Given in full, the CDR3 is CASRFVYNEQFF.

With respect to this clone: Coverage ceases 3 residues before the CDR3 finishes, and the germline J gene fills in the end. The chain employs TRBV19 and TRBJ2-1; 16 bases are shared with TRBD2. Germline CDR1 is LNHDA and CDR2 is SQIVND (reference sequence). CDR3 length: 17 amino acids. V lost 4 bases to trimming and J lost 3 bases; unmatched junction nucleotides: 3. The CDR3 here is CASSSGTSGGDYNEQFF. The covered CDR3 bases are TGTGCCAGTAGTAGTGGGACTAGCGGGGGGGACTACAATGAG.

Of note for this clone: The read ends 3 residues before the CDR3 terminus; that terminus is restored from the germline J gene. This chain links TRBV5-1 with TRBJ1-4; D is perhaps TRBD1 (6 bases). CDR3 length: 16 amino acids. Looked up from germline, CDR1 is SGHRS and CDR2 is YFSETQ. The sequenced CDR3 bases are TGCGCCAGCAGCGAATTCAGGGGTTCTGGGGCCAACGTA. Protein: CASSEFRGSGANV. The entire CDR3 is CASSEFRGSGANVLFF.